These T cell receptor beta chains were read from a single sample in a study of T cells expressing NK-cell markers. TCRdb re-called the 5' RACE reads, yielding one record per CDR3 amino acid sequence without DNA. Across some 390,000 distinct CDR3 sequences, the top ten clones capture about 10% of the sample. The material sequenced was blood T cells: a sorted CD56 or NKG2C T cell subset, CD4+ or CD8+ T cells, or bulk PBMC T cells (not recorded which). Every receptor here comes from a woman in her fifties or sixties in good health. Each CDR3 is given with its conserved first and last residue. Each record gives: V gene, J gene, CDR3 protein.

TRBV4-1	TRBJ1-5	CASQRDRDQPQHF
TRBV7-2	TRBJ2-3	CASSLTLSTDTQYF
TRBV11-2	TRBJ1-1	CASSQAFPGPVTEAFF
TRBV20-1	TRBJ2-1	CSASLHRGGNNEQFF
TRBV6-2/TRBV6-3	TRBJ2-1	CASTRTETNEQFF
TRBV7-2	TRBJ2-3	CASSFPRIAGLDLRTDTQYF
TRBV19	TRBJ2-5	CASSTLDSQETQYF
TRBV6-5	TRBJ2-4	CASRHGQGSKNIQYF
TRBV2	TRBJ2-1	CASRGVSSYNEQFF
TRBV29-1	TRBJ2-1	CSVEPGGNEQFF
TRBV18	TRBJ2-2	CASSPPNVGYLTGELFF
TRBV10-3	TRBJ1-1	CAISEWRGQNTEAFF
TRBV20-1	TRBJ2-3	CSATSGGRVVDTQYF
TRBV29-1	TRBJ2-2	CASWLGNTGELFF
TRBV11-2	TRBJ1-2	CASSLGIRGYTF
TRBV3-1	TRBJ2-1	CASKTSGRAGQFF
TRBV5-6	TRBJ2-2	CASSPDRLLGELFF
TRBV4-2	TRBJ1-2	CASSQEGQGGYGYTF
TRBV2	TRBJ2-7	CASSHSERDEQYF
TRBV29-1	TRBJ2-1	CSGCLADSRSYNEQFF
TRBV10-3	TRBJ1-2	CASKPRGSDYYGYTF
TRBV5-1	TRBJ2-1	CASSLGVGVHNEQFF
TRBV20-1	TRBJ2-1	CSARSREGPNNEQFF
TRBV7-9	TRBJ2-2	CASRRGEGTGELFF
TRBV4-1	TRBJ1-2	CASSQEWGITYGYTF
TRBV6-5	TRBJ2-1	CASSLAGRHNEQFF
TRBV29-1	TRBJ2-3	CSVVASGRRKTDTQYF
TRBV6-2/TRBV6-3	TRBJ2-1	CASSYSAGTSGNYNEQFF
TRBV3-1	TRBJ2-5	CASSQAQGGETQYF
TRBV10-2	TRBJ1-1	CASSESGQGNRAFF
TRBV4-1	TRBJ2-5	CASSFAVGETQYF
TRBV12-1	TRBJ2-1	CASSLRGVHNEQFF
TRBV3-1	TRBJ1-2	CASSYFELRGGYTF
TRBV7-9	TRBJ1-1	CASSLDGMGTEAFF
TRBV5-1	TRBJ1-3	CASSLTTEISGNTIYF
TRBV7-6	TRBJ2-5	CASSLGSLAGSLETQYF
TRBV4-1	TRBJ2-5	CASSQDFESLRTQYF
TRBV12-3/TRBV12-4	TRBJ1-2	CASSIQTGGEDGYTF
TRBV6-2/TRBV6-3	TRBJ1-4	CASSYPRLRGEVYEKLFF
TRBV11-2	TRBJ2-3	CASSYGGVTDTQYF
TRBV12-3/TRBV12-4	TRBJ1-2	CASSPNDRARANYGYTF
TRBV12-3/TRBV12-4	TRBJ1-2	CASSLGRGDGYTF
TRBV12-3/TRBV12-4	TRBJ2-7	CASSPPRPSGYEQYF
TRBV28	TRBJ2-7	CASKQSGDSYEQYF
TRBV12-3/TRBV12-4	TRBJ2-1	CASSRTVGAGAYNEQFF
TRBV5-1	TRBJ2-1	CASKILRTSGITDEQFF
TRBV7-2	TRBJ2-3	CASSLLVWSTDTQYF
TRBV12-5	TRBJ2-2	CASGLGQQNTGELFF
TRBV7-9	TRBJ2-2	CASSSTGTGTGELFF
TRBV6-6	TRBJ2-3	CASSYSRGTLTDTQYF
TRBV5-1	TRBJ2-1	CASRGDSGLIWLGNEQFF
TRBV20-1	TRBJ1-1	CSAGAGTGFSEAFF
TRBV7-3	TRBJ2-1	CASSPGGNNEQFF
TRBV20-1	TRBJ1-5	CSARQGEGAQPQHF
TRBV7-9	TRBJ2-1	CASSLGTYVSEQFF
TRBV20-1	TRBJ2-5	CSAGRGAEPKETQYF
TRBV15	TRBJ2-3	CATSFPGQTSTDTQYF
TRBV11-2	TRBJ1-3	CASSPEGSGNTIYF
TRBV29-1	TRBJ2-1	CSVEDSGLAEQFF